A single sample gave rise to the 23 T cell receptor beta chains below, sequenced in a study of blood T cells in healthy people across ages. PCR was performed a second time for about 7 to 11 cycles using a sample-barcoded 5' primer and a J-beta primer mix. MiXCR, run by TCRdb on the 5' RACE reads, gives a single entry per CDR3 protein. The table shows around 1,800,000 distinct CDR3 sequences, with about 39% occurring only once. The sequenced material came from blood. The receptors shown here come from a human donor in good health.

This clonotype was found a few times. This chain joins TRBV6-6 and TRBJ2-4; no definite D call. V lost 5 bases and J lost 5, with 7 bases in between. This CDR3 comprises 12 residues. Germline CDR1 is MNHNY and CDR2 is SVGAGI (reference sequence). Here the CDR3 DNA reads TGTGCCAGCAGTGACATCGAAAACATTCAGTACTTC. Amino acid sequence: CASSDIENIQYF.

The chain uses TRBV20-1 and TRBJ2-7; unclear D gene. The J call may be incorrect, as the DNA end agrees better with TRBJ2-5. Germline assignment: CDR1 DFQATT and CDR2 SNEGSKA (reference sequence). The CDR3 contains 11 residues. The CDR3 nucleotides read TGCAGTTCCTTTGCACGGGAGACCCAGTACTTC. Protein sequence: CSSFARETQYF.

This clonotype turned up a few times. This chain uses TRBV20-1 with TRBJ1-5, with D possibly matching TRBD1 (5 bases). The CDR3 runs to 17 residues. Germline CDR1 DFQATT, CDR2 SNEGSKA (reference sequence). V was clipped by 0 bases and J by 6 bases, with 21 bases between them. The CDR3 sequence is CSARDLLPWGRSQPQHF. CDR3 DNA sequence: TGCAGTGCTAGAGATCTTCTTCCATGGGGGAGGAGTCAGCCCCAGCATTTT.

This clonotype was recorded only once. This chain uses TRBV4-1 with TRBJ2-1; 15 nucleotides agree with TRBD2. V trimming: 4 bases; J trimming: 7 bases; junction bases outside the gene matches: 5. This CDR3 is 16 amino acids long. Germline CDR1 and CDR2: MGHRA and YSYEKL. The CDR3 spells CASSPWTSGGGNEQFF. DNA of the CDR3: TGCGCCAGCAGCCCCTGGACTAGCGGGGGGGGGAATGAGCAGTTCTTC.

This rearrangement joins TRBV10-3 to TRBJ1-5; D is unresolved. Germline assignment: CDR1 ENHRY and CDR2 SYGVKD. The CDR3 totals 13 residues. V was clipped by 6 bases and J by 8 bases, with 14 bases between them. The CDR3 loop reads CAISDTYQKPQHF. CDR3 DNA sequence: TGTGCCATCAGCGATACCTATCAGAAGCCCCAGCATTTT.

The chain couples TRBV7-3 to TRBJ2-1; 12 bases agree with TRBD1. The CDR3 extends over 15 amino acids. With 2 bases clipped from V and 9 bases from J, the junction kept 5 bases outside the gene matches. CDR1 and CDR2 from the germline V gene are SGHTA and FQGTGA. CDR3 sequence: CASSLGDRGRGEQFF. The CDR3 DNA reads TGTGCCAGCAGCTTAGGGGACAGGGGGCGAGGTGAGCAGTTCTTC.

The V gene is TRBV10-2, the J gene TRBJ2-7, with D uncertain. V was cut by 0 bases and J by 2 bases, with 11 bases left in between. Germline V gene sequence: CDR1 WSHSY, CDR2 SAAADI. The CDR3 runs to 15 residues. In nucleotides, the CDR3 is TGCGCCAGCAGTGAGTCCCCGGCAGATACCTACGAGCAGTACTTC. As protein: CASSESPADTYEQYF.

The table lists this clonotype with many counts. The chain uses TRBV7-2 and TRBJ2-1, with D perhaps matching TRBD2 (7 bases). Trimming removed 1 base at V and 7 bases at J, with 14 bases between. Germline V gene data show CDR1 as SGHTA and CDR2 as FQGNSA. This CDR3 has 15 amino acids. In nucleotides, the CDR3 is TGTGCCAGCAGCTTAGTTGGAGGGGGGGCAAATGAGCAGTTCTTC. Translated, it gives CASSLVGGGANEQFF. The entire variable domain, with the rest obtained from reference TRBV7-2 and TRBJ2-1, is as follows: GAGVSQSPSNKVTEKGKDVELRCDPISGHTALYWYRQSLGQGLEFLIYFQGNSAPDKSGLPSDRFSAERTGGSVSTLTIQRTQQEDSAVYLCASSLVGGGANEQFFGPGTRLTVL.

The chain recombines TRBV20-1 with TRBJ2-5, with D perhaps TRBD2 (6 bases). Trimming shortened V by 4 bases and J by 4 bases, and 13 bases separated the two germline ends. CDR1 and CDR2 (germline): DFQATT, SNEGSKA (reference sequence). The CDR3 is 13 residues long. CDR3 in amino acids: CSAKMGGGETQYF. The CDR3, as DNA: TGCAGTGCTAAAATGGGGGGAGGAGAGACCCAGTACTTC.

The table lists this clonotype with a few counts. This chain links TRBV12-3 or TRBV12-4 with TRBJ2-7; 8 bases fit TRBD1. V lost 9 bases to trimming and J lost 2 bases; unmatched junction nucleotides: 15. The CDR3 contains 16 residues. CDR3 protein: CASSGRGQGKPYEQYF. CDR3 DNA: TGTGCCAGTTCCGGTCGAGGACAGGGTAAGCCCTACGAGCAGTACTTC.

CDR3 sequence (DNA): TGCAGTGCTAGCTTTGTGTCGACCATGACCCTGGATCAGCCCCAGCATTTT. It encodes CSASFVSTMTLDQPQHF. The chain recombines TRBV20-1 with TRBJ1-5; D uncertain. This CDR3 comprises 17 residues. V was pared by 3 bases and J by 5 bases, with 23 bases between. CDR1 is DFQATT and CDR2 is SNEGSKA in the germline V gene (reference sequence).

CDR3 region: CASSLFGVREKLFF. Here the CDR3 DNA reads TGTGCCAGCAGTTTGTTCGGAGTTAGGGAAAAACTGTTTTTT. The V and J genes are TRBV28 and TRBJ1-4; no reliable D call. V was cut by 3 bases and J by 8 bases, with 13 bases left in between. CDR3 size: 14 residues. CDR1 and CDR2 (germline): MDHEN, SYDVKM.

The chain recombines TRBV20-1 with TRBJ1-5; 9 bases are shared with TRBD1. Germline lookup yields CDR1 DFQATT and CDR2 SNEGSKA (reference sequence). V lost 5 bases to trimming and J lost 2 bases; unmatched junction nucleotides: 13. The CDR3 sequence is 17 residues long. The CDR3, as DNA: TGCAGTGCTTTAAACCCTGACAGGGGGTTAGGCAATCAGCCCCAGCATTTT. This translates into CSALNPDRGLGNQPQHF.

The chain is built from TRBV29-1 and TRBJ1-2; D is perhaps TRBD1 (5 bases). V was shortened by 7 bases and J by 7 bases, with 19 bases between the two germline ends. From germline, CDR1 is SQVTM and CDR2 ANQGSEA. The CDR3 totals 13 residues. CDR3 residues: CSDNVGGGRGYTF. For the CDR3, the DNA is TGCAGCGATAACGTCGGGGGGGGTCGTGGCTACACCTTC.

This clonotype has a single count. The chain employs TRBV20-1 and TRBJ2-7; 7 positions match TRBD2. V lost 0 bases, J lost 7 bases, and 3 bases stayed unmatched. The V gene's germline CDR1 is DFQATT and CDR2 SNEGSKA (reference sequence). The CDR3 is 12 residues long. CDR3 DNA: TGCAGTGCTAGAGATCAGCGGGATGAGCAGTACTTC. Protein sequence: CSARDQRDEQYF.

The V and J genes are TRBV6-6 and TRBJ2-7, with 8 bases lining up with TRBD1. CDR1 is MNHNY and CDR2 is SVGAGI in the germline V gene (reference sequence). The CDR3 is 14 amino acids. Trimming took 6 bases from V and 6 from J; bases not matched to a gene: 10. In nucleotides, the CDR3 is TGTGCCAGCAGACTCGGACAGGGAACGGGCGAGCAGTACTTC. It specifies CASRLGQGTGEQYF.

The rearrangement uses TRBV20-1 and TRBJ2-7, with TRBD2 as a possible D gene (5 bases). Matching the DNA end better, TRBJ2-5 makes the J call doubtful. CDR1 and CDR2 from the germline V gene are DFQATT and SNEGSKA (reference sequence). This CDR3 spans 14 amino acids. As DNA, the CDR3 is TGCAGTGCTGCGTATCGAGGGCCAAGGGAGACCCAGTACTTC. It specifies CSAAYRGPRETQYF.

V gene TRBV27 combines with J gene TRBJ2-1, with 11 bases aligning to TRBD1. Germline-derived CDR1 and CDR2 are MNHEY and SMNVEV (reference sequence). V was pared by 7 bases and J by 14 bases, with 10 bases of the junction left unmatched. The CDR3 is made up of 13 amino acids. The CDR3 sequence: CASMGQGVLAKFF. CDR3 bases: TGTGCCAGCATGGGACAGGGGGTCCTTGCGAAGTTCTTC.

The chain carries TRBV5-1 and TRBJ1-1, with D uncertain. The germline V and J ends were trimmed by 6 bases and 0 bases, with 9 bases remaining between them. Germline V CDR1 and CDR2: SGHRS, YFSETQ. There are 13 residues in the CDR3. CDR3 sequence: CASTVSMNTEAFF. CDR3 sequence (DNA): TGCGCCAGCACCGTATCCATGAACACTGAAGCTTTCTTT.

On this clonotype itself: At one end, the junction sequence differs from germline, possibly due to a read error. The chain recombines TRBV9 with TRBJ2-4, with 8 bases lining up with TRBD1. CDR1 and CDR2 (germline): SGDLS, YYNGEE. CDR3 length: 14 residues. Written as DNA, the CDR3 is TGTGCCGGCAGCGTAACGGACAGGGTAGGGGAGCAGTACTTC. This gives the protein CAGSVTDRVGEQYF.

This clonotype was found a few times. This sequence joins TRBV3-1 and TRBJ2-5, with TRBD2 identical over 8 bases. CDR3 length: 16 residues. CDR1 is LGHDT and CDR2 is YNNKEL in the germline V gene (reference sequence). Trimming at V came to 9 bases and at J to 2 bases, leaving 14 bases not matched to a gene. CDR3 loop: CASSEGAGALQETQYF. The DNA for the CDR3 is TGTGCCAGTTCGGAGGGAGCGGGGGCCTTACAAGAGACCCAGTACTTC.

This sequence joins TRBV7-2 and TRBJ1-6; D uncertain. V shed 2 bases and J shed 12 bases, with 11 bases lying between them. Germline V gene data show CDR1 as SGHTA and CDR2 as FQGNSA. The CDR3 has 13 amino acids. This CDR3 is CASSLQVSEPLHF. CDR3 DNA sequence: TGTGCCAGCAGCTTACAAGTATCCGAACCCCTCCACTTT.

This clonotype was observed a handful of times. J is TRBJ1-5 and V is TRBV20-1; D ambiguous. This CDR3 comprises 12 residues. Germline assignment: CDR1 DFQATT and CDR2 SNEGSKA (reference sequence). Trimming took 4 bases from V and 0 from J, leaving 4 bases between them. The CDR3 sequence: CSATSSNQPQHF. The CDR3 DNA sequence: TGCAGTGCTACTTCTAGCAATCAGCCCCAGCATTTT.